This TCR beta chain was retrieved from a study of T cells in localized non-small cell lung cancer. Study observations and caveats: The tumor had only one region sequenced, so heterogeneity remains possible. Higher blood T cell density went with longer overall survival. Uninvolved adjacent lung had the highest recorded T cell clonality, with tumor below it. Researchers found a median approximately 50 of the top 100 tumor clones in adjacent lung.

The CDR3 spans 13 residues. The ends were cut back, 3 bases at V and 3 bases at J, with 9 bases in the middle. Germline V lookup: CDR1 KGHSH, CDR2 LQKENI. The table came from immunoSEQ multiplex PCR; TCRdb's copy has only in-frame clones and leaves some out. The sample lists 3,300 or so clones; approximately 24% were seen once. This clone was recorded a few times. Its specificity is unknown. Sequenced here: lung tumor tissue, sampled before any cancer treatment. V and J are TRBV18 and TRBJ2-7; D possibly corresponds to TRBD1 (6 bases). This clonotype originated in a man aged 40-75 years with stage II squamous cell lung carcinoma. CDR3 in DNA: TGTGCCAGCTCACCTGACAGGTACTACGAGCAGTACTTC. As protein: CASSPDRYYEQYF.